The 2 T cell receptor beta chains below were found in one sample sequenced in a study of cytomegalovirus exposure and HLA in healthy donors. The PCR employed 60 Vbeta primers together with 13 Jbeta primers. The assay was immunoSEQ multiplex PCR, and TCRdb's table has in-frame clones only and misses some. The data show some 140,000 clones, roughly 80% seen once. Sequencing used PBMCs. Every receptor here comes from a female donor in good health and CMV-seronegative.

This rearrangement joins TRBV7-9 to TRBJ2-2; 10 bases agree with TRBD2. This CDR3 spans 14 amino acids. Germline CDR1 and CDR2: SEHNR and FQNEAQ (reference sequence). Trimming cost V 5 bases and J 6 bases; bases outside gene matches: 3. DNA of the CDR3: TGTGCCAGCAGCACAAGCGGGGGGGCCGGGGAGCTGTTTTTT. Translating it yields CASSTSGGAGELFF.

This clone was recorded many times. The J gene is TRBJ2-7, the V gene TRBV4-3; 8 positions match TRBD1. With V trimmed by 0 bases and J by 6 bases, 4 bases remained unmatched. CDR3 length equals 14 residues. Looked up from germline, CDR1 is LGHNA and CDR2 is YSLEER. In DNA, the CDR3 is TGCGCCAGCAGCCAAGACCCCGGACAGGGCGAGCAGTACTTC. Its protein product is CASSQDPGQGEQYF.